This T cell receptor beta chain stems from a study of blood T cell repertoires in COVID-19. Study summary: Whether acute or convalescent, the COVID-19 samples came from the United States, Italy and Spain.

Sequencing was performed with immunoSEQ multiplex PCR; in TCRdb, only in-frame clones are kept and a portion is missing. The sample gives under 250,000 clones, 80% to 90% of which show up once; 9.7% is in the top ten. Between the trimmed V and J ends, which lost 6 bases and 0 bases, there was a span of 6 bases. CDR3 length equals 13 residues. Germline CDR1 and CDR2: SEHNR and FQNEAQ (reference sequence). A single count supports this clone. The clonotype originates from a man aged 45-65 years with active or convalescent COVID-19. The sample consisted of peripheral blood. The chain employs TRBV7-9 and TRBJ1-3; D remains ambiguous. The DNA for the CDR3 is TGTGCCAGCAGTACGGGCTCTGGAAACACCATATATTTT. It is translated as CASSTGSGNTIYF.